The rows below give T cell receptor beta chains drawn from one sample of a study of blood T cell repertoires in COVID-19. Using immunoSEQ multiplex PCR, the repertoire was profiled, and TCRdb retains in-frame clones only, with some absent. Among around 280,000 clones listed, roughly 87% were seen once. Sequencing was done on a sample of peripheral blood. The receptors were sampled from a woman in her fifties or sixties who had recovered from COVID-19. CDR3s include the opening cysteine and the closing phenylalanine or tryptophan. The order of the fields is V gene, J gene, D gene, clone size, CDR3 protein, CDR3 DNA. D genes are given only for firm matches. Size values are once, few and many counts, or a class for expanded clones, and some rows have none.

V: TRBV3-1/TRBV3-2; J: TRBJ2-3; D: TRBD1; size: .; CDR3: CASSQATGVVNTQYF; DNA: TGTGCCAGCAGCCAGGCGACAGGGGTGGTCAATACGCAGTATTTT
V: TRBV5-1; J: TRBJ2-3; D: .; size: .; CDR3: CASGRGLGDTQYF; DNA: TGCGCCAGCGGAAGGGGGTTGGGGGATACGCAGTATTTT
V: TRBV13; J: TRBJ1-1; D: .; size: once; CDR3: CASSLIADRPNTEAFF; DNA: TGTGCCAGCAGCTTAATTGCGGACAGACCAAACACTGAAGCTTTCTTT
V: TRBV7-2; J: TRBJ1-1; D: TRBD1; size: .; CDR3: CASSWDRGTEAFF; DNA: TGTGCCAGCAGCTGGGACAGGGGGACTGAAGCTTTCTTT
V: TRBV7-9; J: TRBJ2-7; D: .; size: .; CDR3: CASSLRAGEQYF; DNA: TGTGCCAGCAGCTTACGTGCGGGAGAGCAGTACTTC
V: TRBV9; J: TRBJ2-7; D: .; size: .; CDR3: CASSPSGVSYEQYF; DNA: TGTGCCAGCAGCCCCTCCGGGGTCTCCTACGAGCAGTACTTC
V: TRBV13; J: TRBJ1-1; D: TRBD1; size: few; CDR3: CASSSGQGNTEAFF; DNA: TGTGCCAGCAGCTCGGGACAGGGGAACACTGAAGCTTTCTTT
V: TRBV5-1; J: TRBJ1-3; D: .; size: .; CDR3: CASSLVQAGDTIYF; DNA: TGCGCCAGCAGCTTGGTGCAGGCGGGAGACACCATATATTTT
V: TRBV28; J: TRBJ1-4; D: TRBD1; size: .; CDR3: CAPDPRDRGPKCEKLFF; DNA: TGTGCCCCCGACCCGCGGGACAGGGGGCCCAAATGTGAAAAACTGTTTTTT
V: TRBV20-1; J: TRBJ1-1; D: .; size: .; CDR3: CSIRPRAEAFF; DNA: TGCAGCATCCGCCCCAGGGCTGAAGCTTTCTTT
V: TRBV5-5; J: TRBJ1-6; D: TRBD1; size: .; CDR3: CASSRGQGIGSNSPLHF; DNA: TGTGCCAGCAGCCGGGGACAGGGGATAGGGTCTAATTCACCCCTCCACTTT
V: TRBV7-3; J: TRBJ2-5; D: .; size: few; CDR3: CASSLRAGETQYF; DNA: TGTGCCAGCAGCTTAAGAGCGGGAGAGACCCAGTACTTC
V: TRBV5-1; J: TRBJ2-2; D: .; size: .; CDR3: CASSLDPPQTGELFF; DNA: TGCGCCAGCAGCTTGGATCCTCCTCAGACCGGGGAGCTGTTTTTT
V: TRBV11-2; J: TRBJ2-2; D: .; size: few; CDR3: CASSGWGQGITGELFF; DNA: TGTGCCAGCAGCGGGTGGGGGCAGGGGATAACCGGGGAGCTGTTTTTT
V: TRBV7-9; J: TRBJ2-1; D: .; size: .; CDR3: CATWDFSYNEQFF; DNA: TGTGCCACGTGGGACTTCTCCTACAATGAGCAGTTCTTC
V: TRBV19; J: TRBJ2-2; D: TRBD1; size: once; CDR3: CASKPDRATGELFF; DNA: TGTGCCAGTAAACCTGACAGGGCAACCGGGGAGCTGTTTTTT
V: TRBV4-1; J: TRBJ1-3; D: .; size: .; CDR3: CASSNPGRATGNTIYF; DNA: TGCGCCAGCAGCAACCCGGGCAGGGCAACTGGAAACACCATATATTTT
V: TRBV7-2; J: TRBJ2-1; D: .; size: .; CDR3: CASSLVPRPSEGHNEQFF; DNA: TGTGCCAGCAGCTTAGTTCCCCGCCCTTCAGAGGGTCACAATGAGCAGTTCTTC
V: TRBV4-2; J: TRBJ2-1; D: .; size: .; CDR3: CASSPIGGISSYNEQFF; DNA: TGTGCCAGCAGTCCGATAGGAGGGATCAGCTCCTACAATGAGCAGTTCTTC
V: TRBV5-1; J: TRBJ1-2; D: TRBD1; size: .; CDR3: CASSLEGQGAWNYGYTF; DNA: TGCGCCAGCAGCTTGGAGGGACAGGGGGCCTGGAACTATGGCTACACCTTC
V: TRBV5-6; J: TRBJ1-5; D: TRBD1; size: once; CDR3: CASSYGTGDQPQHF; DNA: TGTGCCAGCAGCTACGGGACAGGGGACCAGCCCCAGCATTTT
V: TRBV28; J: TRBJ2-5; D: .; size: .; CDR3: CASSQPRVAETQYF; DNA: TGTGCCAGCAGTCAACCCAGGGTTGCGGAGACCCAGTACTTC
V: TRBV13; J: TRBJ1-1; D: TRBD1; size: .; CDR3: CASSLVRGRTEAFF; DNA: TGTGCCAGCAGCTTAGTCAGGGGGAGGACTGAAGCTTTCTTT
V: TRBV6-4; J: TRBJ2-3; D: .; size: few; CDR3: CASSARWGLNTDTQYF; DNA: TGTGCCAGTAGCGCCAGATGGGGACTCAACACAGATACGCAGTATTTT
V: TRBV6-1; J: TRBJ2-7; D: .; size: few; CDR3: CASSDGAQGYEQYF; DNA: TGTGCCAGCAGTGATGGGGCCCAGGGCTACGAGCAGTACTTC
V: TRBV19; J: TRBJ2-7; D: TRBD1; size: .; CDR3: CASSEQGAPGEQYF; DNA: TGTGCCAGTAGTGAACAGGGGGCGCCGGGCGAGCAGTACTTC
V: TRBV5-4; J: TRBJ2-2; D: TRBD2; size: .; CDR3: CASSLAGTGTGELFF; DNA: TGTGCCAGCAGCTTAGCGGGGACGGGCACCGGGGAGCTGTTTTTT
V: TRBV7-9; J: TRBJ2-3; D: .; size: .; CDR3: CASSREGRTDTQYF; DNA: TGTGCCAGCAGCCGTGAGGGCCGCACAGATACGCAGTATTTT
V: TRBV28; J: TRBJ1-3; D: .; size: .; CDR3: CASSTLKNTIYF; DNA: TGTGCCAGCAGTACTCTCAAAAACACCATATATTTT
V: TRBV19; J: TRBJ1-4; D: .; size: .; CDR3: CASSISAAKLFF; DNA: TGTGCCAGTAGTATCTCGGCAGCGAAACTGTTTTTT
V: TRBV28; J: TRBJ2-5; D: .; size: once; CDR3: CASSLQLGHASPKKVSVETQYF; DNA: TGTGCCAGCAGTTTGCAACTTGGACATGCAAGTCCTAAGAAGGTCTCCGTGGAGACCCAGTACTTC
V: TRBV19; J: TRBJ1-1; D: .; size: .; CDR3: CASQKGANTEAFF; DNA: TGTGCCAGTCAAAAAGGGGCGAACACTGAAGCTTTCTTT
V: TRBV18; J: TRBJ1-2; D: .; size: once; CDR3: CASSPLDQLPRGYTF; DNA: TGTGCCAGCTCACCACTTGACCAGCTACCTAGGGGCTACACCTTC
V: TRBV18; J: TRBJ2-5; D: .; size: .; CDR3: CASSPMGVRETQYF; DNA: TGTGCCAGCTCACCAATGGGCGTCAGGGAGACCCAGTACTTC
V: TRBV7-8; J: TRBJ2-7; D: .; size: .; CDR3: CASSHGWREQYF; DNA: TGTGCCAGCAGCCACGGGTGGAGAGAGCAGTACTTC
V: TRBV19; J: TRBJ1-2; D: .; size: .; CDR3: CASSIDTGAYGYTF; DNA: TGTGCCAGTAGTATAGATACAGGCGCCTATGGCTACACCTTC
V: TRBV6-6; J: TRBJ1-5; D: .; size: .; CDR3: CASKGTSGQPQHF; DNA: TGTGCCAGCAAAGGGACATCGGGACAGCCCCAGCATTTT
V: TRBV27; J: TRBJ1-1; D: .; size: .; CDR3: CASGPMNTEAFF; DNA: TGTGCCAGCGGCCCAATGAACACTGAAGCTTTCTTT
V: TRBV25-1; J: TRBJ2-3; D: .; size: .; CDR3: CASSALETQYF; DNA: TGTGCCAGCAGTGCTCTAGAGACGCAGTATTTT
V: TRBV28; J: TRBJ2-1; D: TRBD2; size: .; CDR3: CASSIPGLVGSVEQFF; DNA: TGTGCCAGCAGTATCCCGGGACTAGTTGGGTCGGTTGAGCAGTTCTTC
V: TRBV11-2; J: TRBJ2-7; D: TRBD2; size: many; CDR3: CASRTSGAYEQYF; DNA: TGTGCCAGCAGGACTAGCGGGGCCTACGAGCAGTACTTC
V: TRBV28; J: TRBJ2-5; D: .; size: few; CDR3: CASSLTTTYQETQYF; DNA: TGTGCCAGCAGTTTGACAACAACGTACCAAGAGACCCAGTACTTC
V: TRBV4-3; J: TRBJ1-3; D: .; size: .; CDR3: CASSQDMEVGNTIYF; DNA: TGCGCCAGCAGCCAAGATATGGAGGTTGGAAACACCATATATTTT
V: TRBV6-5; J: TRBJ1-5; D: .; size: .; CDR3: CASSMDSGVYQPQHF; DNA: TGTGCCAGCAGCATGGATTCGGGGGTTTATCAGCCCCAGCATTTT
V: TRBV5-4; J: TRBJ2-3; D: .; size: .; CDR3: CASRAGAGEDTQYF; DNA: TGTGCCAGCAGGGCGGGGGCGGGAGAGGATACGCAGTATTTT
V: TRBV4-3; J: TRBJ2-5; D: .; size: .; CDR3: CASSQGARETQYF; DNA: TGCGCCAGCAGCCAGGGGGCGCGAGAGACCCAGTACTTC
V: TRBV7-2; J: TRBJ2-2; D: TRBD2; size: .; CDR3: CASSLGHGLAGSHTGELFF; DNA: TGTGCCAGCAGCTTAGGCCACGGACTAGCGGGTTCCCACACCGGGGAGCTGTTTTTT
V: TRBV10-3; J: TRBJ1-5; D: .; size: .; CDR3: CAISESRSNQPQHF; DNA: TGTGCCATCAGTGAGTCGAGGAGCAATCAGCCCCAGCATTTT
V: TRBV2; J: TRBJ2-3; D: TRBD2; size: .; CDR3: CASSVPEAGSADTQYF; DNA: TGTGCCAGCAGTGTCCCCGAAGCGGGGTCCGCAGATACGCAGTATTTT
V: TRBV19; J: TRBJ1-1; D: .; size: few; CDR3: CASRAGYTEAFF; DNA: TGTGCCAGTCGGGCGGGGTACACTGAAGCTTTCTTT
V: TRBV2; J: TRBJ2-3; D: TRBD2; size: .; CDR3: CASSTNSGGPSTDTQYF; DNA: TGTGCCAGCAGTACCAATAGCGGGGGACCTAGCACAGATACGCAGTATTTT